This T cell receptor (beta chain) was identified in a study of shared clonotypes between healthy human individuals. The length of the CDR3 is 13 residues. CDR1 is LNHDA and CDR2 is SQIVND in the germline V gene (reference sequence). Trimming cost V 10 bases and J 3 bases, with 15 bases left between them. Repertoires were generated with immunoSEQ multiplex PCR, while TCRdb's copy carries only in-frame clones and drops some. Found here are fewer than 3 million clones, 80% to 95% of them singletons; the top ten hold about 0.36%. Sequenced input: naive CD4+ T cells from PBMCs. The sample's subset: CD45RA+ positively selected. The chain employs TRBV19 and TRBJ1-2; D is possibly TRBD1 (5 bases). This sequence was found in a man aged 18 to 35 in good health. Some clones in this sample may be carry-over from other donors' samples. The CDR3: CATIQGADYGYTF. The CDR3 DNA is TGTGCCACCATTCAGGGCGCTGACTATGGCTACACCTTC.